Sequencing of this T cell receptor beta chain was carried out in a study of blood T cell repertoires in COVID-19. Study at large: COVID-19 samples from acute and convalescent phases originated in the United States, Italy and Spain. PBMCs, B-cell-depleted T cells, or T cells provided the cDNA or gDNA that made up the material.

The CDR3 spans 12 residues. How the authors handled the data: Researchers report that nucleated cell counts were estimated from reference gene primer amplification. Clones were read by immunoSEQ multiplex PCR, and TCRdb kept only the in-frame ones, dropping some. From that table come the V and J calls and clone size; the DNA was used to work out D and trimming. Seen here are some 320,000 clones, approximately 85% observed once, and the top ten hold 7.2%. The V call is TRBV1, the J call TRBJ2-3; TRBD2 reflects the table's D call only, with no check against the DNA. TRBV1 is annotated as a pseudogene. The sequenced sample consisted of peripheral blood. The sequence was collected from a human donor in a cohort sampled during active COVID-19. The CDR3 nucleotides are TGCACCAGCTGGGGGGGCACAGATACGCAGTATTTT. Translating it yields CTSWGGTDTQYF.